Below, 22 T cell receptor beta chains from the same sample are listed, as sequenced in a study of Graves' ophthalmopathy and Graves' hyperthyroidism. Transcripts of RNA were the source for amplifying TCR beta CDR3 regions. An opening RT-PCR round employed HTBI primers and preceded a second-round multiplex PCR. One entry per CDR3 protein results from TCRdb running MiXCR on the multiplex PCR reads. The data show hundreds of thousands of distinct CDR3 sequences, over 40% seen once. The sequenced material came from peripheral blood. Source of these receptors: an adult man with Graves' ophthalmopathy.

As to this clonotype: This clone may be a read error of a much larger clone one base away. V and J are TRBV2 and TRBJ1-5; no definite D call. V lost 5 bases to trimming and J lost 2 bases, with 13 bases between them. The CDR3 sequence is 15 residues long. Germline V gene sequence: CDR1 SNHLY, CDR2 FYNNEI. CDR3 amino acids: CASSTGTYGNQPQHF. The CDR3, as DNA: TGTGCCAGCAGTACGGGAACTTATGGCAATCAGCCCCAGCATTTT.

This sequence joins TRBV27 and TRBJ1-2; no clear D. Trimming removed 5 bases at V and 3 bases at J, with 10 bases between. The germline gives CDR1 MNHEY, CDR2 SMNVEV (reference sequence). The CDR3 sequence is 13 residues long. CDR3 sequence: CASSRDIYYGYTF. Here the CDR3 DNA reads TGTGCCAGCAGTAGAGACATTTACTATGGCTACACCTTC.

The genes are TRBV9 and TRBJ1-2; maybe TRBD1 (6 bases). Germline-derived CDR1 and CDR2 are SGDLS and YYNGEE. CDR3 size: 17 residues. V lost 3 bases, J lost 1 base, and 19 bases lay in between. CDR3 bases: TGTGCCAGCAGCGGGCTGGACAGACGACGAAATAACTATGGCTACACCTTC. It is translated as CASSGLDRRRNNYGYTF.

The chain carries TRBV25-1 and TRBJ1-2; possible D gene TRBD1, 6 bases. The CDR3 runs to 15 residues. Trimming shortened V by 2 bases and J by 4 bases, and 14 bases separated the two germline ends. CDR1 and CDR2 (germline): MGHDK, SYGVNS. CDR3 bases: TGTGCCAGCAGTGAACAGGGGACCGTCTTCTATGGCTACACCTTC. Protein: CASSEQGTVFYGYTF.

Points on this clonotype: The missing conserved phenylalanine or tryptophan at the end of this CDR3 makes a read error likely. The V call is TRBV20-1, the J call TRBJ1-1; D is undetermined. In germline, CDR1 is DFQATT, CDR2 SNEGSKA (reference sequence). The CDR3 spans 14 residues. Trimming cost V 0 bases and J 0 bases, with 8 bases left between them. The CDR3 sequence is CSARDLRVNTEAFL. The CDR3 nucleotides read TGCAGTGCTAGAGATCTACGGGTGAACACTGAAGCTTTCCTT.

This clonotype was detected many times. DNA of the CDR3: TGTGCCAGCAGCTTAATAGGGGTACAGAGCACTGAAGCTTTCTTT. Residues: CASSLIGVQSTEAFF. The V and J genes are TRBV7-2 and TRBJ1-1; the D gene is possibly TRBD1 (5 bases). The CDR3 has 15 amino acids. Trimming removed 2 bases at V and 4 bases at J, with 14 bases between. The germline CDR1 and CDR2 sequences are SGHTA and FQGNSA. Full variable domain (remainder filled in from reference TRBV7-2 and TRBJ1-1): GAGVSQSPSNKVTEKGKDVELRCDPISGHTALYWYRQSLGQGLEFLIYFQGNSAPDKSGLPSDRFSAERTGGSVSTLTIQRTQQEDSAVYLCASSLIGVQSTEAFFGQGTRLTVV.

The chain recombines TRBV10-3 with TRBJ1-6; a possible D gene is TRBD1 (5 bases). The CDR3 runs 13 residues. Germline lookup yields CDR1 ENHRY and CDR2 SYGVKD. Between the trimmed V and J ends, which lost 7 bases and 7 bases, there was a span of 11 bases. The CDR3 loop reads CAITRGSNSPLHF. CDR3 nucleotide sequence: TGTGCCATCACTCGGGGCAGCAATTCACCCCTCCACTTT.

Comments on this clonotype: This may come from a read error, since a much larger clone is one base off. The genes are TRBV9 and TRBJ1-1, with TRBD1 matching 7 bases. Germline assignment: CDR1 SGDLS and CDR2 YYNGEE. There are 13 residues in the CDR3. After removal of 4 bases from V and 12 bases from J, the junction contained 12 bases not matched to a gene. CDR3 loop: CASSSRRTGNTFF. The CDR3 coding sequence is TGTGCCAGCAGCTCAAGAAGGACAGGTAATACTTTCTTT. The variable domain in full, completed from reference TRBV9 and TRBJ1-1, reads DSGVTQTPKHLITATGQRVTLRCSPRSGDLSVYWYQQSLDQGLQFLIQYYNGEERAKGNILERFSAQQFPDLHSELNLSSLELGDSALYFCASSSRRTGNTFFGQGTRLTVV.

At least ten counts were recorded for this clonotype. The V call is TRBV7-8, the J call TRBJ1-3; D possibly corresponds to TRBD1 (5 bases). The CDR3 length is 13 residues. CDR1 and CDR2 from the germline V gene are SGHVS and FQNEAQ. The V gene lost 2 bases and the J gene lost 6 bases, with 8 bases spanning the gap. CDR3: CASSLTRANTIYF. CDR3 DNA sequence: TGTGCCAGCAGCTTAACCAGGGCAAACACCATATATTTT.

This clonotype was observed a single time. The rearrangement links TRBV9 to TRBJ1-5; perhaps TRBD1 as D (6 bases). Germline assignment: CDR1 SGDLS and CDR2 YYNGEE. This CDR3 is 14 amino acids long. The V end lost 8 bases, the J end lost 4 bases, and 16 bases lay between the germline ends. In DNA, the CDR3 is TGTGCCAGTGGGGGGGGCGGAAGGAATCAGCCCCAGCATTTT. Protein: CASGGGGRNQPQHF.

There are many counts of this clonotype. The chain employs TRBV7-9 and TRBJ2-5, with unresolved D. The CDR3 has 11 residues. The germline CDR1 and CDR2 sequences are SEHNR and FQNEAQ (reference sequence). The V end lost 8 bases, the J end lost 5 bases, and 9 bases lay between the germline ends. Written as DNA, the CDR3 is TGTGCCAGCGTACAACAGGAGACCCAGTACTTC. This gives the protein CASVQQETQYF. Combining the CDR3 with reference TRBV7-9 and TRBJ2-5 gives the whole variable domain DTGVSQNPRHKITKRGQNVTFRCDPISEHNRLYWYRQTLGQGPEFLTYFQNEAQLEKSRLLSDRFSAERPKGSFSTLEIQRTEQGDSAMYLCASVQQETQYFGPGTRLLVL.

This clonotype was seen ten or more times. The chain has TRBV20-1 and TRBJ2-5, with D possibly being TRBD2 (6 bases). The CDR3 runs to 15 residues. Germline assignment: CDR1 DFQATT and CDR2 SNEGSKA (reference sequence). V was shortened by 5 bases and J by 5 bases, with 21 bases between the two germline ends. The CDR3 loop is CSASIPGRGGETQYF. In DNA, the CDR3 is TGCAGTGCTTCTATCCCGGGGCGAGGAGGGGAGACCCAGTACTTC.

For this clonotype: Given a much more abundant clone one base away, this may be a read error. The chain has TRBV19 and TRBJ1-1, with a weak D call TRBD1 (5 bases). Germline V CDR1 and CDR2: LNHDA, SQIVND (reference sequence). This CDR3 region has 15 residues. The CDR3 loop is CAGSSPGRDVPEAFF. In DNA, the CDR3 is TGTGCCGGTAGTTCGCCGGGCAGGGATGTTCCTGAAGCTTTCTTT.

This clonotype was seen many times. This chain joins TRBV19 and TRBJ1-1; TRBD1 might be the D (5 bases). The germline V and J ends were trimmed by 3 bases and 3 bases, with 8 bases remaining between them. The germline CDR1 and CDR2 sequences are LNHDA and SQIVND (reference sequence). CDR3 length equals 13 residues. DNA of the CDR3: TGTGCCAGTAGTATGCAGGGAGACACTGAAGCTTTCTTT. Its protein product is CASSMQGDTEAFF.

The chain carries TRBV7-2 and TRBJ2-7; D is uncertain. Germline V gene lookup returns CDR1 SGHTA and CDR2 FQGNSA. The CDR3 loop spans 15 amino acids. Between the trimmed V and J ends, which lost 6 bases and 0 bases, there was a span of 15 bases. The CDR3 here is CASSYSDLSSYEQYF. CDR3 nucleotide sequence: TGTGCCAGCAGTTACTCAGACCTCAGCTCCTACGAGCAGTACTTC.

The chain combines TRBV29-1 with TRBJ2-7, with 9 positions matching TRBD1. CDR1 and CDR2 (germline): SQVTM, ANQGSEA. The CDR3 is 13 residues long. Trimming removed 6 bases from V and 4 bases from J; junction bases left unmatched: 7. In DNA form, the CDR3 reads TGCAGCGTGATGGGACAGGGCGATTACGAGCAGTACTTC. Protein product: CSVMGQGDYEQYF.

Here the CDR3 DNA reads TGTGCCTGCAGCGTCCGGACAGGGGACTATGGCTACACCTTC. Translating it yields CACSVRTGDYGYTF. The J gene is TRBJ1-2, the V gene TRBV19; 9 bases are a match to TRBD1. The CDR3 consists of 14 residues. From germline, CDR1 is LNHDA and CDR2 SQIVND (reference sequence). V was clipped by 11 bases and J by 3 bases; unmatched bases: 10.

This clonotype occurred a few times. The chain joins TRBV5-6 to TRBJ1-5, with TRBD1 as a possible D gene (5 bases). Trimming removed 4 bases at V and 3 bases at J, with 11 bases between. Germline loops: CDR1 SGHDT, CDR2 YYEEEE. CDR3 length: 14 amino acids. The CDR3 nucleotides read TGTGCCAGCAGCCGGACGGGGCACAATCAGCCCCAGCATTTT. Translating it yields CASSRTGHNQPQHF.

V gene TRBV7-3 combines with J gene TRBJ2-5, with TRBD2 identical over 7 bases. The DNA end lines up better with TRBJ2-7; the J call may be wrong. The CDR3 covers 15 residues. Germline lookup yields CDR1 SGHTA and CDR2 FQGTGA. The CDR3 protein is CASSLSWEGGNEQYF. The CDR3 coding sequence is TGTGCCAGCAGCTTAAGTTGGGAGGGAGGGAACGAGCAGTACTTC.

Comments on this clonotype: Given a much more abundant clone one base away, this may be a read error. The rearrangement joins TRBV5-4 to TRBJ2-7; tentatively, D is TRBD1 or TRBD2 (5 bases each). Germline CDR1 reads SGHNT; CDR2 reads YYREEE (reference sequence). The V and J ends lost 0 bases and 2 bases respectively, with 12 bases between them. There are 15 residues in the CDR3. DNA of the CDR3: TGTGCCAGCAGCTTGGCCGGGACGACCCCCTACGAGCAGTACTTC. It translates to CASSLAGTTPYEQYF.

CDR3 DNA sequence: TGTGCCAGCAGTCAGACGGGGGGGACGTTCGACGAGCAGTACTTC. Its protein is CASSQTGGTFDEQYF. The V and J genes are TRBV13 and TRBJ2-7, with 8 bases fitting TRBD2. V trimming: 6 bases; J trimming: 5 bases; junction bases outside the gene matches: 12. The CDR3 totals 15 residues. Per the germline V gene, CDR1 is PRHDT and CDR2 is FYEKMQ (reference sequence).

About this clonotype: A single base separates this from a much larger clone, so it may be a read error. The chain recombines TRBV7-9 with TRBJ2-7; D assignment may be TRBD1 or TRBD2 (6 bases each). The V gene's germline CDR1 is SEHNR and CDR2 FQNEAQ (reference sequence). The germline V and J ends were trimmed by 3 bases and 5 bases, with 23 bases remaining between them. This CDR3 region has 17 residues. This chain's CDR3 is CASSFQVGGRVPHEQYF. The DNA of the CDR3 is TGTGCCAGCAGCTTTCAAGTGGGGGGCAGGGTCCCCCACGAGCAGTACTTC.